These 16 T cell receptor beta chains came from one sample sequenced in a study of shared clonotypes between healthy human individuals. Produced via immunoSEQ multiplex PCR; TCRdb's table is partial and in-frame only. The data hold roughly 2.2 million clones, with 80% to 95% observed a single time. The specimen was naive CD4+ T cells from PBMCs. The subset here: CD45RA+ positively selected. The receptor source for this set is a man aged 18 to 30 in good health. Some clones in this sample may be carry-over from other donors' samples.

A remark on this clone: Distinct nucleotide sequences in the sample also encode this CDR3. This chain links TRBV28 with TRBJ2-1; TRBD2 matches 9 bases. From germline, CDR1 is MDHEN and CDR2 SYDVKM. The CDR3 has 16 amino acids. The trim removed 4 bases at V and 1 base at J, leaving 5 bases unmatched. The CDR3 is CASSSQLAGSYNEQFF. The CDR3 DNA is TGTGCCAGCAGTTCACAGCTAGCGGGATCCTACAATGAGCAGTTCTTC.

The chain recombines TRBV5-1 with TRBJ2-1; 8 bases line up with TRBD2. The V gene end was trimmed by 4 bases and the J gene end by 8 bases; junction bases not matched to a gene: 8. The germline CDR1 and CDR2 sequences are SGHRS and YFSETQ. There are 14 residues in the CDR3. CDR3 sequence: CASSAGLVHDEQFF. CDR3 nucleotide sequence: TGCGCCAGCAGCGCGGGACTAGTTCACGATGAGCAGTTCTTC.

The V and J genes are TRBV15 and TRBJ2-7, with TRBD2 identical over 7 bases. Germline values: CDR1 LNHNV, CDR2 YYDKDF (reference sequence). J was trimmed by 0 bases and V by 0 bases; bases with no gene match: 5. This CDR3 comprises 16 residues. CDR3 amino acids: CATSRDSGLTSYEQYF. The DNA for the CDR3 is TGTGCCACCAGCAGAGACTCGGGACTAACCTCCTACGAGCAGTACTTC.

The V gene is TRBV7-9, the J gene TRBJ2-7; a possible D gene is TRBD1 (6 bases). This CDR3 is built from 15 residues. The V gene lost 4 bases and the J gene lost 2 bases, with 15 bases spanning the gap. The germline V gene encodes CDR1 SEHNR and CDR2 FQNEAQ (reference sequence). The CDR3 DNA sequence: TGTGCCAGCAGCTCAGTACGGACAGTTCCCTACGAGCAGTACTTC. Residues: CASSSVRTVPYEQYF.

As regards this clone: The sample contains more than one DNA sequence encoding this CDR3. This chain connects TRBV15 to TRBJ2-7, with D unclear. Trimming removed 6 bases from V and 2 bases from J, with 5 bases in between. The CDR3 has 11 amino acids. Per germline, CDR1 LNHNV and CDR2 YYDKDF (reference sequence). In DNA form, the CDR3 reads TGTGCCACCAGTTCAGCCTACGAGCAGTACTTC. Protein sequence: CATSSAYEQYF.

The rearrangement joins TRBV10-2 to TRBJ2-7; 13 bases are shared with TRBD2. Germline lookup yields CDR1 WSHSY and CDR2 SAAADI. The CDR3 spans 15 residues. The trim removed 6 bases at V and 3 bases at J, leaving 5 bases unmatched. This chain's CDR3 is CASRLTSGRDYEQYF. CDR3 nucleotides: TGCGCCAGCAGGCTAACTAGCGGGAGGGACTACGAGCAGTACTTC.

The count of this clone is one. The V call is TRBV5-1, the J call TRBJ2-2; unclear D gene. Trimming took off 0 bases at V and 2 bases at J, with 8 bases between the two ends. The CDR3 totals 15 residues. Per germline, CDR1 SGHRS and CDR2 YFSETQ. The CDR3 sequence: CASSLVGFNTGELFF. The CDR3 coding sequence is TGCGCCAGCAGCTTGGTAGGCTTTAACACCGGGGAGCTGTTTTTT.

This chain connects TRBV7-2 to TRBJ2-3, with D possibly TRBD1 on 6 matching bases. The CDR3 runs to 16 residues. Germline-derived CDR1 and CDR2 are SGHTA and FQGNSA. The V gene lost 2 bases and the J gene lost 4 bases, with 16 bases spanning the gap. The DNA of the CDR3 is TGTGCCAGCAGCTTATCCGGGCCAGGGGTTGCAGATACGCAGTATTTT. Protein: CASSLSGPGVADTQYF.

V and J are TRBV28 and TRBJ1-5; D gene uncertain. Germline CDR1 MDHEN, CDR2 SYDVKM. The CDR3 is made up of 12 amino acids. Trimming removed 10 bases at V and 6 bases at J, with 13 bases between. The CDR3 DNA follows: TGTGCCACCCATCGGGCTGGTCAGCCCCAGCATTTT. The encoded protein is CATHRAGQPQHF.

The chain recombines TRBV19 with TRBJ1-2; possibly TRBD1 for D (5 bases). Germline V gene lookup returns CDR1 LNHDA and CDR2 SQIVND (reference sequence). CDR3 length: 12 amino acids. V lost 3 bases, J lost 6 bases, and 8 bases lay in between. The CDR3 DNA sequence: TGTGCCAGTAGTATGCTAGGGGATGGCTACACCTTC. Its protein product is CASSMLGDGYTF.

V usage is TRBV5-1 and J usage is TRBJ2-1, with 9 bases matching TRBD2. V dropped 7 bases and J dropped 2; count of bases not matched to a gene: 10. CDR1 is SGHRS, CDR2 YFSETQ, per germline. This CDR3 spans 16 amino acids. CDR3: CASGLKTSGTYNEQFF. The CDR3 bases are TGCGCCAGCGGGCTAAAGACTAGCGGAACCTACAATGAGCAGTTCTTC. Based on the CDR3 plus reference TRBV5-1 and TRBJ2-1, the full variable domain is KAGVTQTPRYLIKTRGQQVTLSCSPISGHRSVSWYQQTPGQGLQFLFEYFSETQRNKGNFPGRFSGRQFSNSRSEMNVSTLELGDSALYLCASGLKTSGTYNEQFFGPGTRLTVL.

V is TRBV4-1 and J is TRBJ2-2; 7 nucleotides match TRBD2. CDR1 and CDR2 (germline): MGHRA, YSYEKL. V was clipped by 6 bases and J by 3 bases; unmatched bases: 10. CDR3 size: 16 residues. The DNA for the CDR3 is TGCGCCAGCAGTCCCCCCGGGGGGACCCACACCGGGGAGCTGTTTTTT. It yields the protein CASSPPGGTHTGELFF.

The chain carries TRBV5-1 and TRBJ2-2, with D perhaps matching TRBD1 (6 bases). The CDR3 covers 17 residues. Germline loops: CDR1 SGHRS, CDR2 YFSETQ. V shed 4 bases and J shed 0 bases, with 16 bases lying between them. CDR3: CASSQPAGTTNTGELFF. In DNA form, the CDR3 reads TGCGCCAGCAGCCAACCTGCCGGGACAACGAACACCGGGGAGCTGTTTTTT. The complete variable domain, with remaining parts taken from reference TRBV5-1 and TRBJ2-2, reads KAGVTQTPRYLIKTRGQQVTLSCSPISGHRSVSWYQQTPGQGLQFLFEYFSETQRNKGNFPGRFSGRQFSNSRSEMNVSTLELGDSALYLCASSQPAGTTNTGELFFGEGSRLTVL.

This chain connects TRBV18 to TRBJ1-5; D remains unclear. V was clipped by 3 bases and J by 0 bases, with 12 bases between them. The CDR3 is 16 residues long. Germline CDR1 KGHSH, CDR2 LQKENI. The CDR3 loop is CASSPRPDNSNQPQHF. DNA for the CDR3: TGTGCCAGCTCACCTCGACCCGATAATAGCAATCAGCCCCAGCATTTT.

The genes are TRBV9 and TRBJ1-2; 9 bases match TRBD1. The germline CDR1 and CDR2 sequences are SGDLS and YYNGEE. The CDR3 extends over 12 amino acids. The V and J ends lost 3 bases and 7 bases, in that order; junction bases with no gene match: 1. The CDR3 region has the DNA TGTGCCAGCAGCGCGGACAGGGGTGGCTACACCTTC. Its translation is CASSADRGGYTF.

The rearrangement joins TRBV5-4 to TRBJ1-6, with 9 bases identical to TRBD1. CDR3 length: 16 amino acids. The V and J ends lost 4 bases and 10 bases, in that order; junction bases with no gene match: 12. Germline values: CDR1 SGHNT, CDR2 YYREEE (reference sequence). CDR3 amino acids: CASSGGASDRGSPLHF. The CDR3 region has the DNA TGTGCCAGCAGCGGAGGCGCGAGCGACAGGGGGTCACCCCTCCACTTT.